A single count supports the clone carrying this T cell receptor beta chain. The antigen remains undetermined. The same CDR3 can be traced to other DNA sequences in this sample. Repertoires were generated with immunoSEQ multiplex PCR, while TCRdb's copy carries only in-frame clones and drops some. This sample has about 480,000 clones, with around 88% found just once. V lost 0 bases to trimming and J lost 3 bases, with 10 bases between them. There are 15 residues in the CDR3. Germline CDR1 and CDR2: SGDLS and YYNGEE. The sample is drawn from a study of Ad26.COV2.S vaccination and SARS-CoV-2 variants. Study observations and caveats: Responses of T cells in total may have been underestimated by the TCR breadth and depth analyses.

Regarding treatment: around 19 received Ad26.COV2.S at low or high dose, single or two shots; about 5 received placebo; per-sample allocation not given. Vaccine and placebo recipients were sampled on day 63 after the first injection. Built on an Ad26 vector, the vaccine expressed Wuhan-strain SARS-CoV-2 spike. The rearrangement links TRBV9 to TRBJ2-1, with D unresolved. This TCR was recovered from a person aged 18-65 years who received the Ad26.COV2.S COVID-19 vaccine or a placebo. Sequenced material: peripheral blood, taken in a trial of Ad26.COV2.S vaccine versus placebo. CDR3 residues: CASSVGSGSYNEQFF. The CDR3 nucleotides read TGTGCCAGCAGCGTAGGGTCCGGCAGCTACAATGAGCAGTTCTTC.